This entry lists 14 T cell receptor beta chains sequenced from one sample in a study of cytomegalovirus exposure and HLA in healthy donors. Both 60 Vbeta primers and 13 Jbeta primers went into the PCR. The protocol was immunoSEQ multiplex PCR, while the TCRdb copy is restricted to in-frame clones and leaves out a portion. Counted here are 95,000 to 150,000 clones, approximately 80% occurring once; the ten biggest clones make up around 2.2%. The sample comprised PBMCs. The receptors stem from a woman aged 40 to 50 in good health and CMV-seronegative.

The rearrangement joins TRBV6-4 to TRBJ2-7; TRBD2 matches 10 bases. CDR1 and CDR2 (germline): MRHNA, SNTAGT. Germline trimming cut 0 bases from V and 1 base from J; bases unmatched to any gene: 6. The CDR3 totals 17 residues. CDR3 residues: CASSDSSSGGTSYEQYF. The CDR3 DNA reads as TGTGCCAGCAGTGACTCGTCTAGCGGGGGTACTTCCTACGAGCAGTACTTC.

The chain carries TRBV10-3 and TRBJ2-3; the match to TRBD2 covers 14 bases. V gave up 2 bases and J gave up 0 bases; unmatched junction bases: 7. This CDR3 region has 19 residues. The germline gives CDR1 ENHRY, CDR2 SYGVKD. The CDR3 bases are TGTGCCATCAGTGAGCCGACTAGCGGGGGGGATACTAGCACAGATACGCAGTATTTT. This codes for CAISEPTSGGDTSTDTQYF.

The V gene is TRBV2, the J gene TRBJ1-6; 8 bases are a match to TRBD1. Trimming removed 4 bases from V and 10 bases from J; junction bases left unmatched: 6. Per the germline V gene, CDR1 is SNHLY and CDR2 is FYNNEI. The CDR3 consists of 14 residues. DNA of the CDR3: TGTGCCAGCAGTGCCGAGGCAGGGGGCTCACCCCTCCACTTT. This codes for CASSAEAGGSPLHF.

The chain recombines TRBV6-1 with TRBJ2-1, with 16 bases lining up with TRBD2. Germline CDR1 reads MNHNS; CDR2 reads SASEGT. V dropped 4 bases and J dropped 8; count of bases not matched to a gene: 14. There are 19 residues in the CDR3. CDR3 sequence: CASSVPGLAGGNLRDEQFF. The CDR3 nucleotides are TGTGCCAGCAGTGTACCGGGACTAGCGGGGGGGAACCTCCGGGATGAGCAGTTCTTC.

Regarding this clone: Compared with germline, one end of the junction differs, possibly owing to a read error. This rearrangement joins TRBV5-6 to TRBJ2-1; D perhaps matches TRBD2 (6 bases). This CDR3 spans 14 amino acids. Germline V lookup: CDR1 SGHDT, CDR2 YYEEEE. The chain's CDR3 is CAGSPLSGVNEQFF. CDR3 DNA sequence: TGTGCCGGCAGCCCACTGTCGGGGGTGAATGAGCAGTTCTTC.

The chain carries TRBV21-1 and TRBJ2-4; whether TRBD1, the table's D call, matches the DNA was not checked. TRBV21-1 has pseudogene status. The CDR3 is 18 residues long. The chain's CDR3 is CASSRGTGGLLAKNIQYF. CDR3 sequence (DNA): TGTGCCAGCAGCCGGGGGACAGGGGGTCTTTTGGCCAAAAACATTCAGTACTTC.

CDR3 region: CASSLSGTSVSTGELFF. Here the CDR3 DNA reads TGTGCCAGCAGCTTATCTGGGACTAGCGTAAGCACCGGGGAGCTGTTTTTT. The chain joins TRBV7-2 to TRBJ2-2; 10 positions agree with TRBD2. After removal of 2 bases from V and 4 bases from J, the junction contained 7 bases not matched to a gene. This CDR3 has 17 residues. The germline V gene has CDR1 SGHTA and CDR2 FQGNSA.

This clone has a single count. The chain employs TRBV14 and TRBJ2-1, with D perhaps matching TRBD2 (6 bases). CDR1 and CDR2 (germline): SGHDN, FVKESK. Deletions cut 1 base from V and 4 bases from J, with 8 bases between. The CDR3 runs to 14 residues. CDR3 protein: CASSQGGVYNEQFF. DNA for the CDR3: TGTGCCAGCAGCCAAGGGGGGGTTTACAATGAGCAGTTCTTC.

This clone was counted between two and nine times. This chain links TRBV10-2 with TRBJ2-3, with D possibly matching TRBD2 (7 bases). CDR3 size: 16 residues. Trimming stripped 5 bases from V and 0 bases from J, with 15 bases between. Germline V gene lookup returns CDR1 WSHSY and CDR2 SAAADI. The CDR3 nucleotides read TGCGCCAGCAGTCGGGGGCTAGCGGTTAGCACAGATACGCAGTATTTT. Its protein is CASSRGLAVSTDTQYF.

This clone was seen a few times. V usage is TRBV6-5 and J usage is TRBJ2-7; 8 nucleotides line up with TRBD1. Germline loops: CDR1 MNHEY, CDR2 SVGAGI. The J segment lost 3 bases and the V segment lost 8 bases, leaving 9 bases of the junction unmatched. The CDR3 contains 14 residues. The CDR3 reads CASGKQGAGYEQYF. In DNA form, the CDR3 reads TGTGCCAGCGGAAAGCAGGGGGCTGGCTACGAGCAGTACTTC.

The V and J genes are TRBV4-1 and TRBJ2-1; 7 nucleotides match TRBD2. Germline V gene lookup returns CDR1 MGHRA and CDR2 YSYEKL. The junction had 4 bases not matched to a gene; V was cut back by 0 bases and J by 14 bases. CDR3 length: 12 residues. CDR3 loop: CASSQDGGSEFF. In DNA form, the CDR3 reads TGCGCCAGCAGCCAAGACGGGGGGTCGGAGTTCTTC.

The chain combines TRBV7-8 with TRBJ2-5, with 15 nucleotides matching TRBD2. The germline CDR1 and CDR2 sequences are SGHVS and FQNEAQ. V shed 5 bases and J 3 bases; nucleotides not matched to a gene: 7. This CDR3 is built from 17 residues. DNA for the CDR3: TGTGCCAGCAGCCCAGGATGGACTAGCGGGGGGGAAGAGACCCAGTACTTC. Its translation: CASSPGWTSGGEETQYF.

This chain connects TRBV4-3 to TRBJ1-4; 10 bases are shared with TRBD1. J was trimmed by 8 bases and V by 1 base; bases with no gene match: 4. The CDR3 covers 15 residues. Germline V CDR1 and CDR2: LGHNA, YSLEER. The CDR3 spells CASSQATGGREKLFF. CDR3 bases: TGCGCCAGCAGCCAAGCGACAGGGGGCCGGGAAAAACTGTTTTTT.

This chain uses TRBV7-2 with TRBJ2-3; D unresolved. Per the germline V gene, CDR1 is SGHTA and CDR2 is FQGNSA. V was pared by 3 bases and J by 0 bases, with 16 bases between. The CDR3 is made up of 17 amino acids. The DNA of the CDR3 is TGTGCCAGCAGCTTCTTATTCCGACCGACTAGCACAGATACGCAGTATTTT. Translating it yields CASSFLFRPTSTDTQYF. The whole variable domain, filled in from reference TRBV7-2 and TRBJ2-3, reads GAGVSQSPSNKVTEKGKDVELRCDPISGHTALYWYRQSLGQGLEFLIYFQGNSAPDKSGLPSDRFSAERTGGSVSTLTIQRTQQEDSAVYLCASSFLFRPTSTDTQYFGPGTRLTVL.